This TCR beta chain was recovered during a study of T cell responses to AZD1222 COVID-19 vaccine. Study-level points and caveats: Vaccination with two AZD1222 doses was followed by a rise in Spike-specific TCR breadth and depth. In a largely white British group with more females than males, clonal diversity was possibly underestimated.

V shed 5 bases, J shed 6 bases, and the junction held 5 bases outside the gene matches. The CDR3 sequence is 14 residues long. Germline V gives CDR1 MNHEY, CDR2 SVGEGT. Turning to this clone: Its antigen remains unknown.

The method was immunoSEQ multiplex PCR; TCRdb's version includes in-frame clones alone and lacks a portion of them. The sample contains about 75,000 clones, roughly 87% of which appear only once. The rearrangement links TRBV6-2 or TRBV6-3 to TRBJ1-2, with TRBD1 identical over 11 bases. The sequencing here drew on peripheral blood, taken 28 days after the second AZD1222 dose. This sequence originates from an adult who received the AZD1222 COVID-19 vaccine. Written as DNA, the CDR3 is TGTGCCAGCAGTAGGACAGGGGGCGCGCATGGCTACACCTTC. It yields the protein CASSRTGGAHGYTF.